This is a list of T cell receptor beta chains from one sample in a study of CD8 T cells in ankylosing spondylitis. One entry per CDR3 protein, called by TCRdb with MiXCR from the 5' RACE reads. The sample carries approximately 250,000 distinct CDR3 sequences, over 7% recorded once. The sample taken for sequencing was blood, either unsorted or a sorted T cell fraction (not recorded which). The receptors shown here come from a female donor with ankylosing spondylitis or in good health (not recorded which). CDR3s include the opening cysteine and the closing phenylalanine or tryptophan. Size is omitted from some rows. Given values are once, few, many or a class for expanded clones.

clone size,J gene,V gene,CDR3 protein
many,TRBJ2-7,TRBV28,CASSLVGGSTTSSIEQYF
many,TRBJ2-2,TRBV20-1,CSARGTSRNTGELFF
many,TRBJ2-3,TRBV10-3,CAIRLAGEVDTQYF
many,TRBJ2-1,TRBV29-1,CSVEGGSGEIYNEQFF
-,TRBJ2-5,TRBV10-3,CATLSSGHQETQYF
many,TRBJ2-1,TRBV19,CASSPRTSNEQFF
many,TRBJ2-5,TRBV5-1,CASSLYRVSETQYF
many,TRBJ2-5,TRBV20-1,CSAEVAGLQETQYF
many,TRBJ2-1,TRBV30,CAWSGQGYNEQFF
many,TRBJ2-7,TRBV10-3,CAISATPGVKEQYF
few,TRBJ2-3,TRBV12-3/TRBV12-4,CASSQAGGVTDTQYF
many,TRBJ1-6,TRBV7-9,CASSVGGRTPHHF
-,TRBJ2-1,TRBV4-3,CASSQGRNNKQFF
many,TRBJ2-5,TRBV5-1,CASSPAGLAGETQYF
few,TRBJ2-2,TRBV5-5,CASTQPGTGELFF
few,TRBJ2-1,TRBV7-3,CASSLEGQGVGNEQFF
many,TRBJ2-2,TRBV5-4,CASSRDRVAGELFF
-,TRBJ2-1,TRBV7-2,CASRKGLLMYEQFF
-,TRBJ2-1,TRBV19,CASSLDGDVDNEQFF
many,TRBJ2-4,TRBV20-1,CSATDGTSVGNIQYF
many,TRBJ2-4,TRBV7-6,CASSPISTSVDLAKNIQYF
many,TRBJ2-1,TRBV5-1,CASSLVRGIDSRDEQFF
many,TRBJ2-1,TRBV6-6,CASSPAGREQFF
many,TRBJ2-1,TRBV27,CASSSRGSYNEQFF
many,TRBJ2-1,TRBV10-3,CAISELQGPAYNEQFF
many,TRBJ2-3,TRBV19,CASSHQGSTDTQYF
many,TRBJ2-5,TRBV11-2,CASSFSYGETETQYF
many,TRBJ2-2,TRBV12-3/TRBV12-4,CASSLQDPGELFF
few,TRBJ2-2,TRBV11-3,CASSSSGHATGELFF
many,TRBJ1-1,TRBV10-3,CAIREGPGTEAFF
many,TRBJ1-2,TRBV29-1,CSVGGSDRGYTF
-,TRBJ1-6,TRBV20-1,CSARRDRGRISRSPLHF
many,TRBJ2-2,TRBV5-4,CASSLQGRVTGELFF
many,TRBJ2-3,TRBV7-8,CASRPTGGGGTDTQYF
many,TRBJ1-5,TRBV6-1,CASRVDGNQPQHF
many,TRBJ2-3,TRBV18,CASSPSNLGTDTQYF
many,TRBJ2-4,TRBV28,CASSKLGVMEAKNIQYF
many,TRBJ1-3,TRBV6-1,CASSTRSSGNTIYF
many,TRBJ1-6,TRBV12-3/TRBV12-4,CASSSRLAYNSPLHF
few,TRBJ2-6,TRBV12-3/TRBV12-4,CASTNSGANVLTF
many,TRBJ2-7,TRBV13,CASSFAGGSYEQYF
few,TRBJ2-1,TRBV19,CASSIPGPTNEQFF
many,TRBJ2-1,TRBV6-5,CASSYSGTRANEQFF
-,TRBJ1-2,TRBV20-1,CSASQRTYGYTF